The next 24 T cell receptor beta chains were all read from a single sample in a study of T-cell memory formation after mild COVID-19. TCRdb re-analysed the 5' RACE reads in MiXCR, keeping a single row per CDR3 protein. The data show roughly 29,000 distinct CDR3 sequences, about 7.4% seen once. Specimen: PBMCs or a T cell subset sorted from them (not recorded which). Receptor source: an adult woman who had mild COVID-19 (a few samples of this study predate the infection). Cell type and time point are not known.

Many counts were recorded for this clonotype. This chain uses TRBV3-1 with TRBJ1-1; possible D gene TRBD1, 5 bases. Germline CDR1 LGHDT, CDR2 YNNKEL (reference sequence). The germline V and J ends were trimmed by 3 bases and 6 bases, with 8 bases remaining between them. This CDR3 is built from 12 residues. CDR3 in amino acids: CASSQGRAEAFF. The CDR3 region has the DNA TGTGCCAGCAGCCAGGGACGGGCTGAAGCTTTCTTT.

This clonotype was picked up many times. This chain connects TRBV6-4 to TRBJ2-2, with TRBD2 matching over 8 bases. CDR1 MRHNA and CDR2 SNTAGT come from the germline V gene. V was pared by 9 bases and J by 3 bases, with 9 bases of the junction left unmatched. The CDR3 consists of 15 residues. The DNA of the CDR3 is TGTGCCAGTAAAGAGCGGGAGAGTGACACCGGGGAGCTGTTTTTT. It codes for CASKERESDTGELFF.

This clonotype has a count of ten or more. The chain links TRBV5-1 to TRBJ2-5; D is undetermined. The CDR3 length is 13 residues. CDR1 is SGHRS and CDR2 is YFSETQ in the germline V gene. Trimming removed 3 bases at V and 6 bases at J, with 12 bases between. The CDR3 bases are TGCGCCAGCAGCTCTCGGGCCGGGCAGACCCAGTACTTC. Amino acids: CASSSRAGQTQYF.

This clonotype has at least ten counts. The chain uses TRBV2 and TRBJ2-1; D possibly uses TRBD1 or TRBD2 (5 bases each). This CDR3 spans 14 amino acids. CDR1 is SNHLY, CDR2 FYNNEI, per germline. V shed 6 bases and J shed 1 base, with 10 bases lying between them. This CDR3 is CASRGEGSYNEQFF. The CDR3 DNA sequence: TGTGCCAGCAGGGGAGAGGGGTCCTACAATGAGCAGTTCTTC. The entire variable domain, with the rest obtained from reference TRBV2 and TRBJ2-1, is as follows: EPEVTQTPSHQVTQMGQEVILRCVPISNHLYFYWYRQILGQKVEFLVSFYNNEISEKSEIFDDQFSVERPDGSNFTLKIRSTKLEDSAMYFCASRGEGSYNEQFFGPGTRLTVL.

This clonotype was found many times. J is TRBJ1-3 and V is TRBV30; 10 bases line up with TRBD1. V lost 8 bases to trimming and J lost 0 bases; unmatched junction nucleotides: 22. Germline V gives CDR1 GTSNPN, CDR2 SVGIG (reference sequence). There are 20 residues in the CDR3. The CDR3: CARGVNGDRGYLDSGNTIYF. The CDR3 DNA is TGTGCCCGAGGAGTGAATGGGGACAGGGGATATTTGGACTCTGGAAACACCATATATTTT.

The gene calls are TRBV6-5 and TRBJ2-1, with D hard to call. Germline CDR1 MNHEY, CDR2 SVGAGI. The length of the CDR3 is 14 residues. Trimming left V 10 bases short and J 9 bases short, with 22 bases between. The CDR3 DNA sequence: TGTGCCACCATGCTAAACGGGCAGTACGGTGAGCAGTTCTTC. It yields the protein CATMLNGQYGEQFF.

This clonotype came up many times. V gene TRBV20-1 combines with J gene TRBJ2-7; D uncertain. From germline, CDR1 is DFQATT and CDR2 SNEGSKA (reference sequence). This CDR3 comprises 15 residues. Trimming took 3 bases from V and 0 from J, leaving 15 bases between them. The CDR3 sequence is CSASNRRSDSYEQYF. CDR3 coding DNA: TGCAGTGCTAGTAATCGCAGGTCGGACTCCTACGAGCAGTACTTC.

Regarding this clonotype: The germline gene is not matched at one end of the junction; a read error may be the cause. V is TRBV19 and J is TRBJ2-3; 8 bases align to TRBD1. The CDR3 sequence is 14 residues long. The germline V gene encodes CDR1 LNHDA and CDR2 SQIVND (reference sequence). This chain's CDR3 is CARSKTGGTDTQYF. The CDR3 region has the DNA TGTGCCAGGAGTAAGACAGGGGGCACAGATACGCAGTATTTT.

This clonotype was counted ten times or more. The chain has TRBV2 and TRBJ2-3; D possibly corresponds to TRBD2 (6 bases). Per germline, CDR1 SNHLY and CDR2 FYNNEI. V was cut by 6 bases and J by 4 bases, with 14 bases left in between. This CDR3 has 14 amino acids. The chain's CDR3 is CASREVRGADTQYF. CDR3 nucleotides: TGTGCCAGCAGAGAGGTCCGCGGGGCAGATACGCAGTATTTT.

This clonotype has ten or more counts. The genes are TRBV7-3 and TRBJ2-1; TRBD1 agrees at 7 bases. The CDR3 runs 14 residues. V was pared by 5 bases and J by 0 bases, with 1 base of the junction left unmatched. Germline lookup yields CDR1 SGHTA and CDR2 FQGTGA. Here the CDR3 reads CASSRGPSYNEQFF. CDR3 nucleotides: TGTGCCAGCAGCAGGGGGCCCTCCTACAATGAGCAGTTCTTC.

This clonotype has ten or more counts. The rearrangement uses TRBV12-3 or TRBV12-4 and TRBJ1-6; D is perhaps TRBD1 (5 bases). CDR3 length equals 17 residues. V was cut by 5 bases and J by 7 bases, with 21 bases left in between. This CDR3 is CASSPTGGRTENSPLHF. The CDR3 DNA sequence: TGTGCCAGCAGTCCCACCGGGGGGAGGACGGAGAATTCACCCCTCCACTTT.

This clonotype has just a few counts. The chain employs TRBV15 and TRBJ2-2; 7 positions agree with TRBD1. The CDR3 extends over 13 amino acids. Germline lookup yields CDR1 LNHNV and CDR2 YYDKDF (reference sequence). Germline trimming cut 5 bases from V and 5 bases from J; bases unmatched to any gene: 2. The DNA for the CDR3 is TGTGCCACCAGCGGACAGGTTACCGGGGAGCTGTTTTTT. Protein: CATSGQVTGELFF. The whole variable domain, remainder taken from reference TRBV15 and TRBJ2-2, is DAMVIQNPRYQVTQFGKPVTLSCSQTLNHNVMYWYQQKSSQAPKLLFHYYDKDFNNEADTPDNFQSRRPNTSFCFLDIRSPGLGDTAMYLCATSGQVTGELFFGEGSRLTVL.

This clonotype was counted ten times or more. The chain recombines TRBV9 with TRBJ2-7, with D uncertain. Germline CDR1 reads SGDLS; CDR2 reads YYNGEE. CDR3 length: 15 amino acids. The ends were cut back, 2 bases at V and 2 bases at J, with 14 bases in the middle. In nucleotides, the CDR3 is TGTGCCAGCAGCGTGGAGAGAGGACCGACCTACGAGCAGTACTTC. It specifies CASSVERGPTYEQYF.

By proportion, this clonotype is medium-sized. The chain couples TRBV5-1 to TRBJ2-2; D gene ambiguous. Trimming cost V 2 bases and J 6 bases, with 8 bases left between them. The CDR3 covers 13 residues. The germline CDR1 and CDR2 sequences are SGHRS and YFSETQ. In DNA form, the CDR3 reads TGCGCCAGCAGCTTCGGGCAGCCCGGGGAGCTGTTTTTT. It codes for CASSFGQPGELFF. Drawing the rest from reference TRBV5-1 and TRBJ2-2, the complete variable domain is KAGVTQTPRYLIKTRGQQVTLSCSPISGHRSVSWYQQTPGQGLQFLFEYFSETQRNKGNFPGRFSGRQFSNSRSEMNVSTLELGDSALYLCASSFGQPGELFFGEGSRLTVL.

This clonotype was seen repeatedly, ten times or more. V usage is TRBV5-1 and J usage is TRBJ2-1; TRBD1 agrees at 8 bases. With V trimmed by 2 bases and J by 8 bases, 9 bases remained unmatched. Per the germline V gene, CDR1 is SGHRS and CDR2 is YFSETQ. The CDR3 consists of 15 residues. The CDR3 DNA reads TGCGCCAGCAGCTTACAGGGGGGCCCTAGCGATGAGCAGTTCTTC. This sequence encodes CASSLQGGPSDEQFF. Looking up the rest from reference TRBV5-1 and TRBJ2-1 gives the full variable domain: KAGVTQTPRYLIKTRGQQVTLSCSPISGHRSVSWYQQTPGQGLQFLFEYFSETQRNKGNFPGRFSGRQFSNSRSEMNVSTLELGDSALYLCASSLQGGPSDEQFFGPGTRLTVL.

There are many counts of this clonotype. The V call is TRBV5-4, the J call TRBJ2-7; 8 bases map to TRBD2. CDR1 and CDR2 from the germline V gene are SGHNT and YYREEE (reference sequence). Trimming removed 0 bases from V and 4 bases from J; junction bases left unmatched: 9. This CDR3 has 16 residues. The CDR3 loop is CASSLESSGMIYEQYF. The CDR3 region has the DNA TGTGCCAGCAGCTTGGAGAGTAGCGGGATGATATACGAGCAGTACTTC.

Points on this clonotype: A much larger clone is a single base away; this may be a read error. The CDR3 DNA reads as TGTGCCAGCAGCGAAGTCGGCACAGATACGCAGTATTTT. The encoded protein is CASSEVGTDTQYF. The chain uses TRBV9 and TRBJ2-3; no firm D call. Trimming removed 3 bases at V and 1 base at J, with 6 bases between. Germline-derived CDR1 and CDR2 are SGDLS and YYNGEE. This CDR3 region has 13 residues. Complete variable domain (other parts from reference TRBV9 and TRBJ2-3): DSGVTQTPKHLITATGQRVTLRCSPRSGDLSVYWYQQSLDQGLQFLIQYYNGEERAKGNILERFSAQQFPDLHSELNLSSLELGDSALYFCASSEVGTDTQYFGPGTRLTVL.

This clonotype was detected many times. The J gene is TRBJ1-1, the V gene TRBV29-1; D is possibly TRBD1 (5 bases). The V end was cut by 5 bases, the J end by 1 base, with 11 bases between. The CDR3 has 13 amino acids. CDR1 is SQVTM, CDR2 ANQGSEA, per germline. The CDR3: CSVPQRGNTEAFF. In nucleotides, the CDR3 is TGCAGCGTTCCTCAAAGGGGGAACACTGAAGCTTTCTTT.

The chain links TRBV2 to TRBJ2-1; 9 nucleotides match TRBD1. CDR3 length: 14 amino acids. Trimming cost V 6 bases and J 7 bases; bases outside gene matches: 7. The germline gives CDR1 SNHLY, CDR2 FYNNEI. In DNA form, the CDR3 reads TGTGCCAGCAGCCTGGACAGGGGTAAGAATGAGCAGTTCTTC. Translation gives CASSLDRGKNEQFF.

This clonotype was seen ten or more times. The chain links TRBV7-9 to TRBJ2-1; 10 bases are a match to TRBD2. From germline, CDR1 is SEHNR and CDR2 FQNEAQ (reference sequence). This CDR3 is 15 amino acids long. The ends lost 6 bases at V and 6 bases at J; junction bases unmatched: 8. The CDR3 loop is CASSTGTSELNEQFF. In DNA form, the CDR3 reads TGTGCCAGCAGTACCGGGACTAGCGAACTCAATGAGCAGTTCTTC.

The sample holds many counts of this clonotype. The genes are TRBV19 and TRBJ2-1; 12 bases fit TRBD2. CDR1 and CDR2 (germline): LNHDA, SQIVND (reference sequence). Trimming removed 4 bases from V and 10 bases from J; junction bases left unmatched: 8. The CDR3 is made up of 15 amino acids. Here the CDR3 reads CASSSPSGRAMEQFF. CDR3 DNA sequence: TGTGCCAGTAGTAGCCCTAGCGGGAGGGCCATGGAGCAGTTCTTC.

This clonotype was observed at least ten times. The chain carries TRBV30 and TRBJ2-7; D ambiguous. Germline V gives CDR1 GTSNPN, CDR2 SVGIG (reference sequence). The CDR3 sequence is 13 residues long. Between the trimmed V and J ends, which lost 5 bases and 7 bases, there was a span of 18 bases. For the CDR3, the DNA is TGTGCCTGGGGGATGGCCCGAGTAGGAGAGCAGTACTTC. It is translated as CAWGMARVGEQYF. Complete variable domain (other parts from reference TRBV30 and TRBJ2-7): SQTIHQWPATLVQPVGSPLSLECTVEGTSNPNLYWYRQAAGRGLQLLFYSVGIGQISSEVPQNLSASRPQDRQFILSSKKLLLSDSGFYLCAWGMARVGEQYFGPGTRLTVT.

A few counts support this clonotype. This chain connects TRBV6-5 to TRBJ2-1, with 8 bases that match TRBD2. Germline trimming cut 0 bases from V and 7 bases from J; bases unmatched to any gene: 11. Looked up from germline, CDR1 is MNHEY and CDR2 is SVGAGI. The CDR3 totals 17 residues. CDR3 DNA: TGTGCCAGCAGTTACTCGGTTCCAGCGGGGGTAAGAAATGAGCAGTTCTTC. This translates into CASSYSVPAGVRNEQFF.

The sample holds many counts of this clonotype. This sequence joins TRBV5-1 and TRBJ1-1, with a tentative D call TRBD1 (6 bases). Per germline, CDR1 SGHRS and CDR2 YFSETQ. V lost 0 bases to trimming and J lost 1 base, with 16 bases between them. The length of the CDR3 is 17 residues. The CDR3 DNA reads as TGCGCCAGCAGCTTGGAATGGGGGGGCGGAACGAACACTGAAGCTTTCTTT. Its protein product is CASSLEWGGGTNTEAFF. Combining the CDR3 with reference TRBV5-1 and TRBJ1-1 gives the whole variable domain KAGVTQTPRYLIKTRGQQVTLSCSPISGHRSVSWYQQTPGQGLQFLFEYFSETQRNKGNFPGRFSGRQFSNSRSEMNVSTLELGDSALYLCASSLEWGGGTNTEAFFGQGTRLTVV.